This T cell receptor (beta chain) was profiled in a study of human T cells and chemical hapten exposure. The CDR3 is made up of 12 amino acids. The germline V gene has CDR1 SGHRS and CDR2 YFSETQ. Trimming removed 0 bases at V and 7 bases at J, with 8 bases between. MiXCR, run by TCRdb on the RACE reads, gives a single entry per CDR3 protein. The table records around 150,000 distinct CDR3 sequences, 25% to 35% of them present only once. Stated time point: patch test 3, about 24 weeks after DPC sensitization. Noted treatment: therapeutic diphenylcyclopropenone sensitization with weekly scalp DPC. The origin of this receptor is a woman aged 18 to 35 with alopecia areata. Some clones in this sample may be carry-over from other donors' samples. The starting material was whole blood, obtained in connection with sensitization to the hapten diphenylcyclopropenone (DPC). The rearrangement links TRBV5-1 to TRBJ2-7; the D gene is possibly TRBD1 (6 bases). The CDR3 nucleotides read TGCGCCAGCAGCTTGGACAGGGCGGAGCAGTACTTC. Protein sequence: CASSLDRAEQYF.